The clone carrying this TCR beta chain was seen only once. Its specificity is unknown. Expansion of antigen-specific CD4+ T cells with viral peptide pools was carried out by the ViraFEST assay before sequencing. Following an approximately ten-day culture, CD4+ T cells were purified. Vaccinees lacked prior SARS-CoV-2 infection and tested negative for nucleocapsid antibodies. The method was immunoSEQ multiplex PCR; TCRdb's version includes in-frame clones alone and lacks a portion of them. Among more than 20,000 clones listed, roughly 70% were seen once. This sample was taken from a study of vaccination effects on CD4 cells after COVID-19. The CDR3 extends over 14 amino acids. CDR1 is LNHDA and CDR2 is SQIVND in the germline V gene (reference sequence). V gave up 2 bases and J gave up 5 bases, with 12 bases separating them.

The receptor was isolated from a human donor who received a COVID-19 vaccine. The source material was CD4+ T cells from PBMCs cultured with HCoV-NL63 spike peptides, sampled before COVID-19 vaccination. The chain combines TRBV19 with TRBJ1-2; the D gene is possibly TRBD1 (5 bases). The CDR3, as DNA: TGTGCCAGTAGTATATGGGGGACGGGTTATGGCTACACCTTC. Translation gives CASSIWGTGYGYTF. Full variable domain (rest looked up from reference TRBV19 and TRBJ1-2): DGGITQSPKYLFRKEGQNVTLSCEQNLNHDAMYWYRQDPGQGLRLIYYSQIVNDFQKGDIAEGYSVSREKKESFPLTVTSAQKNPTAFYLCASSIWGTGYGYTFGSGTRLTVV.